These T cell receptor beta chains were read from a single sample in a study of CD4 and CD8 cells across lung adenocarcinoma regions. TCRdb called the PCR reads again in MiXCR, with one record for every CDR3 protein. The profile shows about 6,500 distinct CDR3 sequences, approximately 48% of them singletons. The specimen sequenced was CD8+ T cells from the center of a lung tumor. These receptors were obtained from a female donor with lung adenocarcinoma. The CD4 and CD8 labels of this study may be unreliable. Both conserved end residues are part of each CDR3. D genes are given only for firm matches. The size of a clone is reported for some rows only, either as once, few or many, or as a class for expanded clones.

clone_size d_call j_call v_call cdr3_aa cdr3_nt
medium-sized NA TRBJ1-5 TRBV6-1 CASRDFNQPQHF TGTGCCAGCAGGGACTTCAATCAGCCCCAGCATTTT
NA NA TRBJ2-3 TRBV7-3 CASSPGPSTDTQYF TGTGCCAGCAGCCCCGGGCCAAGCACAGATACGCAGTATTTC
NA TRBD1 TRBJ2-3 TRBV7-2 CASSCVWGTGNKDTQYF TGTGCCAGCAGCTGCGTGTGGGGGACAGGGAACAAAGATACGCAGTATTTT
NA NA TRBJ2-1 TRBV7-6 CASSLVQGGGSTGEQFF TGTGCCAGCAGCTTAGTACAGGGCGGGGGGTCAACAGGGGAGCAGTTCTTT
NA NA TRBJ2-1 TRBV6-1 CASSEVGRGGRDQETQYF TGTGCCAGCAGTGAAGTGGGGCGCGGGGGCCGGGACCAAGAGACGCAGTATTTC
NA NA TRBJ2-6 TRBV25-1 CASGPPGANVLTF TGTGCCAGCGGTCCCCCTGGGGCCAACGTCCTGACTTTC
NA NA TRBJ2-3 TRBV11-3 CARSLGRPDTDTQYF TGTGCCAGGAGCTTAGGGCGACCGGACACAGATACCCAGTATTTT
NA TRBD2 TRBJ2-4 TRBV6-1 CASSEGGGGGGNKDIQYF TGTGCCAGCAGTGAAGGCGGGGGGGGGGGGGGGAACAAAGATATTCAGTACTTC
NA NA TRBJ2-3 TRBV12-3/TRBV12-4 CARGNNPVSTAAQFF TGTGCCAGGGGCAACAACCCTGTCAGCACAGCGGCGCAGTTTTTT
NA NA TRBJ1-6 TRBV6-1 CASSENLGYSPLHF TGTGCCAGCAGTGAAAATCTAGGGTATTCACCCCTCCACTTT
many NA TRBJ1-1 TRBV6-1 CASSERLNTEAFF TGTGCCAGCAGTGAACGGCTGAACACTGAAGCTTTCTTT
few NA TRBJ2-7 TRBV12-3/TRBV12-4 CASSQILASYKGAHEQYF TGTGCCAGCAGTCAAATTTTGGCCAGCTACAAGGGCGCCCACGAGCAGTACTTC
medium-sized TRBD2 TRBJ2-7 TRBV6-1 CASSDIAGGREQYF TGTGCCAGCAGTGATATAGCGGGGGGGCGCGAGCAGTACTTC
NA TRBD2 TRBJ2-4 TRBV7-9 CASSPRLAGGPQNIQYF TGTGCCAGCAGCCCCCGGTTAGCGGGGGGGCCCCAAAACATTCAGTACTTC
NA TRBD2 TRBJ2-3 TRBV10-1 CASSELAGGSGTDTQYF TGCGCCAGCAGTGAGCTAGCGGGAGGAAGTGGCACAGATACGCAGTATTTT
medium-sized TRBD1 TRBJ2-1 TRBV27 CASRNTGAGTGSSYEQFF TGTGCCAGCAGAAACACAGGGGCCGGTACCGGCAGCTCCTACGAGCAGTTCTTC
NA NA TRBJ2-4 TRBV7-2 CRVSGVGAKNIQYF TGCCGCGTCTCGGGGGTGGGTGCCAAAAACATTCAGTACTTC
NA NA TRBJ2-1 TRBV6-5 CASSYSPGPSTDAQYF TGTGCCAGCAGTTACTCTCCCGGGCCTAGCACAGACGCGCAGTACTTT
medium-sized NA TRBJ2-1 TRBV6-1 CASRRGTYNEQFF TGTGCCAGTAGGAGGGGAACCTACAATGAGCAGTTCTTC
NA NA TRBJ2-4 TRBV6-5 CASSYSWLWGKDIQYF TGTGCCAGCAGTTACTCGTGGCTGTGGGGCAAAGACATTCAGTATTTC
NA TRBD2 TRBJ2-5 TRBV6-5 CASSYGAGGGLETQYF TGTGCCAGCAGTTACGGGGCGGGAGGGGGTTTAGAGACCCAGTACTTC
many NA TRBJ1-1 TRBV7-2 CASRPGDNTEAFF TGTGCCAGCAGACCTGGGGACAACACTGAAGCTTTCTTT
medium-sized TRBD2 TRBJ2-5 TRBV10-3 CAISGDSGTSSQYF TGTGCCATCAGTGGAGATTCCGGGACTAGCTCCCAGTACTTC
NA NA TRBJ1-4 TRBV5-4 CASSIDTRNEKLFF TGTGCCAGCAGCATAGACACCCGGAATGAAAAACTGTTTTTT
many TRBD1 TRBJ2-2 TRBV6-2/TRBV6-3 CASRQGAYDTGELFF TGTGCCAGCAGGCAGGGGGCGTACGACACCGGGGAGCTGTTTTTT
NA TRBD2 TRBJ2-3 TRBV6-1 CASSRDATSATTNTQYF TGTGCCAGCAGCCGCGACGCAACTAGCGCCACCACAAACACGCAGTATTTT
NA NA TRBJ2-7 TRBV10-2 CAGQGGRGADTQYF TGTGCGGGGCAGGGGGGACGGGGCGCAGATACGCAGTACTTC
NA NA TRBJ2-2 TRBV20-1 CSAREVNTGELFF TGCAGTGCTAGAGAGGTCAACACCGGGGAGCTGTTTTTT
once NA TRBJ2-3 TRBV5-1 CAGGLGARDPDTQYF TGCGCCGGGGGCTTGGGGGCTCGGGACCCAGATACGCAGTACTTT
few TRBD2 TRBJ2-3 TRBV6-1 CASSEFGGRVGDTQYF TGTGCCAGCAGTGAATTCGGCGGGAGGGTTGGTGATACGCAGTATTTT
few TRBD2 TRBJ2-3 TRBV6-5 CASSYPRRGEFTDTQYF TGTGCCAGCAGTTACCCCAGGCGGGGGGAGTTCACAGATACGCAGTATTTT
NA TRBD2 TRBJ2-2 TRBV12-3/TRBV12-4 CASSFSGDTGELFF TGTGCCAGCAGTTTCAGCGGGGACACCGGGGAGCTGTTTTTT
medium-sized NA TRBJ1-4 TRBV7-6 CASSFRNQKLFF TGTGCCAGCAGCTTTAGAAATCAAAAACTGTTTTTT
once NA TRBJ2-6 TRBV12-3/TRBV12-4 CASRQVILDTQSF TGTGCCAGCAGACAGGTTATCTTAGACACCCAGTCCTTC
NA NA TRBJ2-4 TRBV20-1 CSASPIAQMHIQYF TGCAGTGCTAGCCCAATCGCGCAGATGCACATTCAGTACTTC
NA NA TRBJ2-1 TRBV3-1 CASTAAGSSYNEQFF TGTGCCAGCACGGCAGCGGGTAGCTCCTACAATGAGCAGTTCTTC
medium-sized TRBD1 TRBJ2-5 TRBV6-1 CASSESFSLGTGRHETQYF TGTGCCAGCAGTGAAAGTTTTTCTCTCGGGACAGGCCGGCATGAGACCCAGTACTTC
large TRBD1 TRBJ2-5 TRBV10-2 CASSTPTTGAGETQYF TGCGCCAGCAGTACGCCAACGACAGGGGCAGGAGAGACCCAGTACTTC
medium-sized NA TRBJ2-7 TRBV7-2 CASKTALGSSYEQYF TGTGCCAGCAAGACAGCTCTAGGGAGCTCCTACGAGCAGTACTTC
few TRBD1 TRBJ1-4 TRBV5-1 CASSLRAVQGNEKLFF TGCGCCAGCAGCTTGAGGGCCGTACAGGGGAATGAAAAACTGTTTTTT
many NA TRBJ2-7 TRBV6-1 CASISRRPYEQYF TGTGCCAGCATCTCACGCCGACCCTACGAGCAGTACTTC
NA NA TRBJ2-4 TRBV11-2 CASTGLGSTDMQYF TGTGCCAGCACGGGGCTGGGTAGCACAGACATGCAGTACTTC
NA NA TRBJ1-1 TRBV5-4 CASSYELLNTEAFF TGTGCCAGCAGCTATGAGCTCCTGAACACTGAAGCTTTCTTT
NA NA TRBJ1-4 TRBV6-1 CASRRIATNEPLLF TGTGCCAGCAGGAGGATTGCAACTAATGAACCACTGCTCTTT
NA NA TRBJ2-5 TRBV7-8 CAGPGGRDPETQYF TGTGCGGGGCCCGGCGGCCGTGACCCAGAGACCCAGTACTTC
once NA TRBJ2-3 TRBV10-3 CAGGEGGGSPETQYF TGTGCCGGGGGGGAAGGGGGGGGTAGCCCAGAGACGCAGTATTTC
NA NA TRBJ2-7 TRBV5-4 CASSPRAGTYEQYF TGTGCCAGCAGCCCGCGGGCGGGGACCTACGAGCAGTACTTC
NA TRBD2 TRBJ2-3 TRBV5-6 CASSPGTSGTDTQYF TGTGCCAGCAGCCCGGGGACTAGCGGCACAGATACGCAGTATTTT
NA TRBD1 TRBJ2-4 TRBV6-1 CACAARTGRGQNTQYF TGTGCCTGCGCGGCGCGGACAGGCCGCGGGCAAAACACCCAGTACTTC
NA NA TRBJ2-7 TRBV6-1 CASSDQVRGNLGSYNKQYF TGTGCCAGCAGTGATCAGGTCAGGGGCAATCTTGGCTCCTACAATAAGCAGTACTTC
medium-sized TRBD2 TRBJ2-5 TRBV7-6 CASSLFGTSGGAETQYF TGTGCCAGCAGTTTATTCGGGACTAGCGGGGGGGCCGAGACCCAGTACTTC
NA TRBD1 TRBJ2-1 TRBV5-6 CASSWSGTGSYNEQFF TGTGCCAGCAGCTGGTCCGGGACAGGCTCCTACAATGAGCAGTTCTTC
many TRBD1 TRBJ1-4 TRBV11-1 CASSLGQGIFEKLFF TGTGCCAGCAGCCTCGGACAGGGAATCTTTGAAAAACTGTTTTTT
medium-sized TRBD2 TRBJ2-5 TRBV6-1 CASRRTRLEETQYF TGTGCCAGCAGGAGGACTAGGCTCGAAGAGACCCAGTACTTC
NA TRBD1 TRBJ2-7 TRBV10-3 CAGRGRRGTDTQYF TGTGCGGGCAGGGGGCGAAGAGGCACAGATACGCAGTACTTC
few NA TRBJ2-5 TRBV7-2 CASSLAEGAWETQYF TGTGCCAGCAGCTTAGCGGAGGGGGCGTGGGAGACCCAGTACTTC